This T cell receptor beta chain derives from a study of beta chain features in type 1 diabetes. The whole isolated RNA underwent reverse transcription, so sequencing captured expressed TCRB transcripts. Method: immunoSEQ multiplex PCR; TCRdb's copy keeps in-frame clones and lacks some. The sample holds about 250,000 clones, approximately 14% seen once. CDR1 SGHNT and CDR2 YYREEE come from the germline V gene (reference sequence). The CDR3 has 15 amino acids. The V gene end was trimmed by 1 base and the J gene end by 3 bases; junction bases not matched to a gene: 3. The source material was naive CD4+ T cells from blood. The chain is built from TRBV5-4 and TRBJ1-5; 8 positions agree with TRBD1. The clonotype comes from a woman in her forties in good health. The chain's CDR3 is CASSLQGAVNQPQHF. DNA of the CDR3: TGTGCCAGCAGCTTGCAGGGGGCGGTCAATCAGCCCCAGCATTTT.